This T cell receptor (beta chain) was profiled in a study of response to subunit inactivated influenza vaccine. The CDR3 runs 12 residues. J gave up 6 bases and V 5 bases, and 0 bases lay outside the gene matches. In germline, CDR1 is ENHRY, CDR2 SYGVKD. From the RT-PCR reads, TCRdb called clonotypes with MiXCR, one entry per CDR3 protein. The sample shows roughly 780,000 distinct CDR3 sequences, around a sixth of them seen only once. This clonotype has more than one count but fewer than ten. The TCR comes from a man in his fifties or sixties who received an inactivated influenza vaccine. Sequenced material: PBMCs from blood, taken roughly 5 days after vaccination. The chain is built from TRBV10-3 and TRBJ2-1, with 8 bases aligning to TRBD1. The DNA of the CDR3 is TGTGCCATCAGTACAGGGGGCAATGAGCAGTTCTTC. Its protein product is CAISTGGNEQFF.